A single T cell receptor beta chain is shown here with its context. The sample belongs to a study of blood T cell repertoires in COVID-19. About the research overall: Samples taken during acute and convalescent COVID-19 were collected in the United States, Italy and Spain. In each case, the material was cDNA or gDNA derived from T cells, B-cell-depleted T cells, or PBMCs.

Libraries were prepared by immunoSEQ multiplex PCR; TCRdb keeps only in-frame clonotypes and omits some of them. The repertoire includes 300,000 to 450,000 clones, about 85% of them detected once, and roughly 3.6% sits in the top ten. Germline V gene data show CDR1 as MDHEN and CDR2 as SYDVKM. Trimming shortened V by 3 bases and J by 4 bases, and 7 bases separated the two germline ends. The CDR3 extends over 13 amino acids. Sequenced input: peripheral blood. The V gene is TRBV28, the J gene TRBJ1-5; D gene unclear. This receptor was obtained from a woman younger than 35 with acute or convalescent COVID-19. The CDR3 bases are TGTGCCAGCAGTTTCGTACAGAATCAGCCCCAGCATTTT. Protein product: CASSFVQNQPQHF.